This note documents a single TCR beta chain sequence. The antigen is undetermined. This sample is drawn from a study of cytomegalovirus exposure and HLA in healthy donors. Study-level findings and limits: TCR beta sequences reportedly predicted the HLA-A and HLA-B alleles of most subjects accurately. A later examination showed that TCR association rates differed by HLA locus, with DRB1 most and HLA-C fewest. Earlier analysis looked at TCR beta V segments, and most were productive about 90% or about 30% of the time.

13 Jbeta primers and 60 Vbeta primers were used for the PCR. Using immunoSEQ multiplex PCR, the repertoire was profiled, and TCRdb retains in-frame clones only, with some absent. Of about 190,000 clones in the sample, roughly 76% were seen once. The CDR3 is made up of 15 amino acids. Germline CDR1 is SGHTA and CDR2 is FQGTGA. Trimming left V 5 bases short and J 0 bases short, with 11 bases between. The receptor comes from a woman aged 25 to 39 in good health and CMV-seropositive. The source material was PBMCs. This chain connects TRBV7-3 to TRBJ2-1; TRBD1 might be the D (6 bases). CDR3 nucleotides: TGTGCCAGCAGCCCAGGGGTTAGCTCCTACAATGAGCAGTTCTTC. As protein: CASSPGVSSYNEQFF.